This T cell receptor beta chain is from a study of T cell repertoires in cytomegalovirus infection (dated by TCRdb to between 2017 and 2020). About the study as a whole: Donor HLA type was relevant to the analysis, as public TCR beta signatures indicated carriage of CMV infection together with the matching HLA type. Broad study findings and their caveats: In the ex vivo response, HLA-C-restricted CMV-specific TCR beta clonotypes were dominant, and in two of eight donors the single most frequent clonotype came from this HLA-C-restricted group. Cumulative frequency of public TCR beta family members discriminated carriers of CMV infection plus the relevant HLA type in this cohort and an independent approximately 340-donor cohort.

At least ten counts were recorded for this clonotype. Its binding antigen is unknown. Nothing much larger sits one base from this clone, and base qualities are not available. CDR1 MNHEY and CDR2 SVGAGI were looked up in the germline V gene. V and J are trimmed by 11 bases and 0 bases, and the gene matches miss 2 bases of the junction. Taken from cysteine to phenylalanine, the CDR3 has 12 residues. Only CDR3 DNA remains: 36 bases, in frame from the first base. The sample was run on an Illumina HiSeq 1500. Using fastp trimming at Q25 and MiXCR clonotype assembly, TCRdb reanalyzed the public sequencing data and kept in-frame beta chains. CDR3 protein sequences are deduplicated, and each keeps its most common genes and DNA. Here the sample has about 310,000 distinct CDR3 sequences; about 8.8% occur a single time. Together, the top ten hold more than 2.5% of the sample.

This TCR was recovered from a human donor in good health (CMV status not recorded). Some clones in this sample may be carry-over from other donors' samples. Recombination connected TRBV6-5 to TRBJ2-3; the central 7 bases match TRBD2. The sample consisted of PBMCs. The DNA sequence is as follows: TGTGCCGCGCGGGGGAGCACAGATACGCAGTATTTT. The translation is CAARGSTDTQYF.